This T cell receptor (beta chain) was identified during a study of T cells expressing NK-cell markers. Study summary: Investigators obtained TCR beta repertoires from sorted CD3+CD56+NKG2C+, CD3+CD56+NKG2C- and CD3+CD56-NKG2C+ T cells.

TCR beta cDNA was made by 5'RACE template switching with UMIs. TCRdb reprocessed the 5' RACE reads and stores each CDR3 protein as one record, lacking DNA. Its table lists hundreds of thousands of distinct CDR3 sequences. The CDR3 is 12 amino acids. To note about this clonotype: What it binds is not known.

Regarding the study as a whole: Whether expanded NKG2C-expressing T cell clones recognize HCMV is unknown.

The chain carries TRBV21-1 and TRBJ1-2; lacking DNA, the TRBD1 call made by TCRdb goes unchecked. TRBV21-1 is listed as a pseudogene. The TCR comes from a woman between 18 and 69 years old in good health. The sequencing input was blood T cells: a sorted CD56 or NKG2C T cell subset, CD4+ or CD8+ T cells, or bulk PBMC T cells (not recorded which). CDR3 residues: CASGGQGIGYTF.